Listed below are T cell receptor beta chains from one sample, sequenced in a study of T cells of healthy individuals. MiXCR, run by TCRdb on the 5' RACE reads, gives a single entry per CDR3 protein. The top ten clones hold around 6.5% of a sample with about 96,000 distinct CDR3 sequences, approximately 15% of them seen once. Receptor source: a human donor in good health. The CDR3 runs from the conserved cysteine through the conserved F or W. Fields, in order: CDR3 length, J gene, V gene, clone size, D gene, CDR3 protein, CDR3 DNA. A D gene is named only where the DNA matches it firmly. Not every row has a clone size; where given, it reads once, few, many or a size class.

CDR3 length: 13; J gene: TRBJ2-5; V gene: TRBV20-1; clone size: NA; D gene: NA; CDR3 protein: CSALESRRETQYF; CDR3 DNA: TGCAGTGCTCTCGAATCACGGCGGGAGACCCAGTACTTC
CDR3 length: 12; J gene: TRBJ1-1; V gene: TRBV29-1; clone size: many; D gene: NA; CDR3 protein: CSVNSGGTEAFF; CDR3 DNA: TGCAGCGTCAATTCTGGGGGTACTGAAGCTTTCTTT
CDR3 length: 16; J gene: TRBJ1-3; V gene: TRBV7-2; clone size: NA; D gene: NA; CDR3 protein: CASSLAHPGYPGTIYF; CDR3 DNA: TGTGCCAGCAGCTTAGCCCACCCAGGCTATCCGGGCACCATATATTTT
CDR3 length: 15; J gene: TRBJ1-5; V gene: TRBV12-3/TRBV12-4; clone size: many; D gene: TRBD1; CDR3 protein: CASSPDRVGNQPQHF; CDR3 DNA: TGTGCCAGCAGCCCGGACAGGGTAGGAAATCAGCCCCAGCATTTT
CDR3 length: 16; J gene: TRBJ2-5; V gene: TRBV20-1; clone size: NA; D gene: TRBD2; CDR3 protein: CSASPASGRRQETQYF; CDR3 DNA: TGCAGTGCTAGCCCAGCTAGCGGGAGGCGGCAAGAGACCCAGTACTTC
CDR3 length: 12; J gene: TRBJ2-7; V gene: TRBV29-1; clone size: few; D gene: NA; CDR3 protein: CSVEIRNYEQYF; CDR3 DNA: TGCAGCGTTGAAATCAGGAACTACGAGCAGTACTTC
CDR3 length: 16; J gene: TRBJ2-3; V gene: TRBV5-1; clone size: NA; D gene: NA; CDR3 protein: CASTLGGTAKSDTQYF; CDR3 DNA: TGCGCCAGCACCTTAGGAGGGACGGCCAAATCAGATACGCAGTATTTT
CDR3 length: 14; J gene: TRBJ1-4; V gene: TRBV5-1; clone size: NA; D gene: NA; CDR3 protein: CASKIRGTNEKLFF; CDR3 DNA: TGCGCCAGCAAAATCAGGGGAACTAATGAAAAACTGTTTTTT
CDR3 length: 14; J gene: TRBJ2-5; V gene: TRBV7-8; clone size: NA; D gene: NA; CDR3 protein: CASSLAGGQETQYF; CDR3 DNA: TGTGCCAGCAGCTTAGCGGGGGGACAAGAGACCCAGTACTTC
CDR3 length: 13; J gene: TRBJ2-1; V gene: TRBV4-1; clone size: many; D gene: NA; CDR3 protein: CASSQSRANEQFF; CDR3 DNA: TGCGCCAGCAGCCAAAGTCGGGCTAATGAGCAGTTCTTC
CDR3 length: 15; J gene: TRBJ2-3; V gene: TRBV9; clone size: few; D gene: TRBD1; CDR3 protein: CASSGQGAFTDTQYF; CDR3 DNA: TGTGCCAGCAGCGGGCAGGGGGCCTTTACAGATACGCAGTATTTT
CDR3 length: 14; J gene: TRBJ1-1; V gene: TRBV20-1; clone size: few; D gene: NA; CDR3 protein: CSAREGTQNTEAFF; CDR3 DNA: TGCAGTGCTAGAGAGGGCACCCAGAACACTGAAGCTTTCTTT
CDR3 length: 13; J gene: TRBJ1-5; V gene: TRBV20-1; clone size: NA; D gene: NA; CDR3 protein: CSARGDSNQPQHF; CDR3 DNA: TGCAGTGCCAGAGGGGATAGCAATCAGCCCCAGCATTTT
CDR3 length: 12; J gene: TRBJ2-7; V gene: TRBV6-6; clone size: many; D gene: NA; CDR3 protein: CASRPTGSEQYF; CDR3 DNA: TGTGCCAGCAGACCAACAGGGAGCGAGCAGTACTTC
CDR3 length: 13; J gene: TRBJ2-7; V gene: TRBV29-1; clone size: few; D gene: TRBD2; CDR3 protein: CSVQAGGPLEQYF; CDR3 DNA: TGCAGCGTACAAGCGGGAGGGCCGCTGGAGCAGTACTTC
CDR3 length: 17; J gene: TRBJ2-7; V gene: TRBV5-1; clone size: many; D gene: TRBD2; CDR3 protein: CASSLVAGGDHSYEQYF; CDR3 DNA: TGCGCCAGCAGCTTGGTAGCGGGAGGAGATCATTCCTACGAGCAGTACTTC
CDR3 length: 14; J gene: TRBJ2-4; V gene: TRBV4-1; clone size: few; D gene: NA; CDR3 protein: CASTPGVGKNIQYF; CDR3 DNA: TGCGCCAGCACCCCCGGGGTTGGCAAAAACATTCAGTACTTC
CDR3 length: 16; J gene: TRBJ2-3; V gene: TRBV24-1; clone size: NA; D gene: TRBD1; CDR3 protein: CATSESGTGVLDTQYF; CDR3 DNA: TGTGCCACCAGTGAATCCGGGACAGGGGTCTTAGATACGCAGTATTTT
CDR3 length: 21; J gene: TRBJ2-1; V gene: TRBV11-2; clone size: many; D gene: TRBD2; CDR3 protein: CASSRYLQGTSGSNGYNEQFF; CDR3 DNA: TGTGCCAGCAGCCGATACTTACAGGGGACTAGCGGGAGTAATGGTTACAATGAGCAGTTCTTC
CDR3 length: 13; J gene: TRBJ1-5; V gene: TRBV29-1; clone size: many; D gene: NA; CDR3 protein: CSVGQGRGQPQHF; CDR3 DNA: TGCAGCGTTGGTCAGGGGAGAGGACAGCCCCAGCATTTT
CDR3 length: 14; J gene: TRBJ2-2; V gene: TRBV27; clone size: many; D gene: TRBD1; CDR3 protein: CASSFTGVAGELFF; CDR3 DNA: TGTGCCAGCAGTTTCACAGGGGTAGCCGGGGAGCTGTTTTTT
CDR3 length: 15; J gene: TRBJ2-7; V gene: TRBV6-2/TRBV6-3; clone size: NA; D gene: NA; CDR3 protein: CASSSGGPLSYEQYF; CDR3 DNA: TGTGCCAGCAGTTCCGGGGGGCCGCTCTCCTACGAGCAGTACTTC
CDR3 length: 14; J gene: TRBJ1-1; V gene: TRBV5-1; clone size: NA; D gene: NA; CDR3 protein: CASSLAQLNTEAFF; CDR3 DNA: TGCGCCAGCAGCTTGGCCCAACTAAACACTGAAGCTTTCTTT
CDR3 length: 14; J gene: TRBJ1-1; V gene: TRBV7-8; clone size: many; D gene: TRBD1; CDR3 protein: CASSFTTGGHEAFF; CDR3 DNA: TGTGCCAGCAGCTTCACTACAGGGGGCCATGAAGCTTTCTTT
CDR3 length: 16; J gene: TRBJ2-7; V gene: TRBV5-1; clone size: NA; D gene: TRBD1; CDR3 protein: CASSSTPGTGSDEQYF; CDR3 DNA: TGCGCCAGCAGCTCGACCCCCGGGACAGGGTCCGACGAGCAGTACTTC
CDR3 length: 12; J gene: TRBJ2-7; V gene: TRBV20-1; clone size: NA; D gene: NA; CDR3 protein: CSARWGGPEQYF; CDR3 DNA: TGCAGTGCTAGATGGGGTGGGCCGGAGCAGTACTTC
CDR3 length: 14; J gene: TRBJ1-5; V gene: TRBV21-1; clone size: NA; D gene: NA; CDR3 protein: CASSMDSLDQPQHF; CDR3 DNA: TGTGCCAGCAGCATGGACTCCCTAGATCAGCCCCAGCATTTT